This T cell receptor (beta chain) was obtained from a study of shared clonotypes between healthy human individuals. Broader study findings: The sole specimen, blood, was sampled, and tissue repertoires likely differ.

About this clone: Its antigen is currently unknown.

The data were produced by immunoSEQ multiplex PCR, yet TCRdb's version contains in-frame clones alone and is incomplete. The data show 400,000 to 500,000 clones, about 80% seen once. Donation came from healthy HIV-negative adults that had no recent acute infections or vaccinations. The CDR3 spans 12 residues. Germline V CDR1 and CDR2: ENHRY, SYGVKD. V lost 7 bases and J 3 bases, leaving 10 bases between the germline ends. The clonotype was recovered from a woman aged 40-49 years in good health. Some clones in this sample may be carry-over from other donors' samples. The chain couples TRBV10-3 to TRBJ2-7; D could derive from TRBD1 or TRBD2 (5 bases each). Source material: PBMCs. CDR3 loop: CAIMRDGYEQYF. The DNA of the CDR3 is TGTGCCATCATGAGGGACGGCTACGAGCAGTACTTC.